This TCR beta chain was sequenced during a study of T cell repertoires in cytomegalovirus infection. Each CDR3 protein is one row after TCRdb ran MiXCR on the reads. The sample shows 450,000 to 650,000 distinct CDR3 sequences, 40% of them seen only once. Study-level results: There were HLA-C-restricted CMV-specific TCR beta clonotypes dominating the ex vivo response.

Of note for this clonotype: Its antigen is not known.

The sample in question was cultured PBMCs, obtained from culture after CMV antigen stimulation. This receptor was obtained from a human donor in good health (CMV status not recorded). Some clones in this sample may be carry-over from other donors' samples.

The CDR3 DNA sequence: TGTGCCAGCAGTCCTAGGGCCGGGCGGGGGGCCTTATTTGGGGCCAACGTCCTGACTTTC. Amino acids: CASSPRAGRGALFGANVLTF. The genes are TRBV12-3 or TRBV12-4 and TRBJ2-6; 8 bases agree with TRBD2. The CDR3 sequence is 20 residues long. V lost 5 bases to trimming and J lost 3 bases; unmatched junction nucleotides: 18.